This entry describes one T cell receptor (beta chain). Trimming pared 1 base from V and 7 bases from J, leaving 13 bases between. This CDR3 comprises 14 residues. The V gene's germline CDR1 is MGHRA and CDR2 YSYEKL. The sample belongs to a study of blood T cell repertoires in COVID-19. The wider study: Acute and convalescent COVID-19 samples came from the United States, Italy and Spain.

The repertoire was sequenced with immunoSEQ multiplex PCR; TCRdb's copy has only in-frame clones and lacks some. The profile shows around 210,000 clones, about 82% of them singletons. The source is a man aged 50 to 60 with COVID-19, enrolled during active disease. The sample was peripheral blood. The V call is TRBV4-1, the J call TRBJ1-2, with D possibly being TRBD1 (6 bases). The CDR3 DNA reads TGCGCCAGCAGCCAAGGGGGGGGCATGGTTGGCTACACCTTC. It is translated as CASSQGGGMVGYTF.